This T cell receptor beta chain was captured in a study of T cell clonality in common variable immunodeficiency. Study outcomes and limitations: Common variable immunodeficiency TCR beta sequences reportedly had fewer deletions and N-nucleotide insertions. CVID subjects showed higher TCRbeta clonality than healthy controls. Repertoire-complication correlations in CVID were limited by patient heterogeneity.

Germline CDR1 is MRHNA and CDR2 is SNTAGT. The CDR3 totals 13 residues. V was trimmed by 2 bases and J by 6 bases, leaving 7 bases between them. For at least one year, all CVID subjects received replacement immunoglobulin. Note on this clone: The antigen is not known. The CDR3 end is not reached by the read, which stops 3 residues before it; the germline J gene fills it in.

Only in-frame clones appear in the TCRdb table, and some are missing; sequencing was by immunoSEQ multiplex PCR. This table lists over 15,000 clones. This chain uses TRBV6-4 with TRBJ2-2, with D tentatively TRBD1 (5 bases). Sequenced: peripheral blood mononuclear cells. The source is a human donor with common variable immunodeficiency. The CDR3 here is CASSDRGPGELFF. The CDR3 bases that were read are TGTGCCAGCAGTGACAGGGGTCCCGGGGAG.